This T cell receptor beta chain was documented in a study of PD-1 blockade in mismatch repair-deficient tumors. Measured with immunoSEQ multiplex PCR; TCRdb has only the in-frame clones, and not every one. The sample yields more than 95,000 clones, about 86% seen once. This material consisted of peripheral blood, taken 44 weeks after starting pembrolizumab. The TCR was taken from an adult with mismatch repair-deficient cancer.

Here the CDR3 DNA reads TGTGCCAGCAACCCGGACGGAACCCCTGAAGCTTTCTTT. Its translation: CASNPDGTPEAFF. The chain couples TRBV28 to TRBJ1-1; D gene uncertain. Trimming stripped 7 bases from V and 6 bases from J, with 15 bases between. The CDR3 is made up of 13 amino acids. Looked up from germline, CDR1 is MDHEN and CDR2 is SYDVKM.